Sequencing of this TCR beta chain was carried out in a study of early T cells in non-severe SARS-CoV-2 infection. Study summary: Bulk RNA from unsorted whole blood was sequenced; chains were unpaired.

The CDR3 consists of 11 residues. V was trimmed by 4 bases and J by 1 base, leaving 5 bases between them. Germline CDR1 and CDR2: SQVTM and ANQGSEA. Many counts were recorded for this clonotype. Its antigen is undetermined. Overall study findings and caveats: Using VDJdb, the matching emphasized anti-spike CD8 responses while missing private and CD4 specificities.

Individually, cDNA molecules had unique molecular identifiers attached to them. MiXCR was run by TCRdb on the 5' RACE reads, yielding one entry per CDR3 protein. This table has under 50,000 distinct CDR3 sequences, over 5% appearing once. The receptor's source is an adult who was a healthcare worker with PCR-confirmed SARS-CoV-2 infection or an uninfected control (not recorded which). The chain uses TRBV29-1 and TRBJ2-7; D unclear. The sequencing sample was made of whole blood. The CDR3 DNA reads TGCAGCGTTGGTCCGTCCTACGAGCAGTACTTC. Its protein product is CSVGPSYEQYF.